These T cell receptor beta chains were read from a single sample in a study of T cell repertoires in cytomegalovirus infection. MiXCR, run by TCRdb on the reads, gives a single entry per CDR3 protein. The sample has 510,000 or so distinct CDR3 sequences, about 30% seen once. The sequencing input was PBMCs. The receptors shown here come from a human donor in good health (CMV status not recorded). Some clones in this sample may be carry-over from other donors' samples. The CDR3 runs from the conserved cysteine through the conserved F or W. Each record gives: CDR3 DNA, CDR3 protein, CDR3 length, clone size, D gene, J gene, V gene. The D gene is left open where the match is weak. Clone size is stated in some rows and not others, as once, few, many or a class when expanded.

cdr3_nt: TGTGCCAGCAGCACCCCAGGGACTAGCGGGCGGAATGAGCAGTTCTTC; cdr3_aa: CASSTPGTSGRNEQFF; cdr3_length: 16; clone_size: NA; d_call: TRBD2; j_call: TRBJ2-1; v_call: TRBV7-6
cdr3_nt: TGTGCCAGCGGCGGAGAGACCCAGTACTTC; cdr3_aa: CASGGETQYF; cdr3_length: 10; clone_size: many; d_call: NA; j_call: TRBJ2-5; v_call: TRBV7-2
cdr3_nt: TGTGCCAGCAGTTTTCTGGGCAGGGTAAACACTGAAGCTTTCTTT; cdr3_aa: CASSFLGRVNTEAFF; cdr3_length: 15; clone_size: NA; d_call: NA; j_call: TRBJ1-1; v_call: TRBV27
cdr3_nt: TGCAGCGTTGAACTGGTGGAGGGTGAAAAACTGTTTTTT; cdr3_aa: CSVELVEGEKLFF; cdr3_length: 13; clone_size: NA; d_call: NA; j_call: TRBJ1-4; v_call: TRBV29-1
cdr3_nt: TGTGCCAGCTCGTACAAGTACCAAGAGACCCAGTACTTC; cdr3_aa: CASSYKYQETQYF; cdr3_length: 13; clone_size: few; d_call: NA; j_call: TRBJ2-5; v_call: TRBV18
cdr3_nt: TGCGCCAGCAGCCAGCAGCCTGGGGGGGAGCTGTTTTTT; cdr3_aa: CASSQQPGGELFF; cdr3_length: 13; clone_size: NA; d_call: NA; j_call: TRBJ2-2; v_call: TRBV4-3
cdr3_nt: TGTGCCAGCAGCACCCCGAGGGGGGGCCCCTCCTACGAGCAGTACTTC; cdr3_aa: CASSTPRGGPSYEQYF; cdr3_length: 16; clone_size: NA; d_call: NA; j_call: TRBJ2-7; v_call: TRBV7-2
cdr3_nt: TGTGCCAGCAGCGGGACAGAACTATCCCGGGAGCTGTTTTTT; cdr3_aa: CASSGTELSRELFF; cdr3_length: 14; clone_size: many; d_call: TRBD1; j_call: TRBJ2-2; v_call: TRBV7-8
cdr3_nt: TGTGCCAGCAGCAAGCCGGGACAGTCCTACAATGAGCAGTTCTTC; cdr3_aa: CASSKPGQSYNEQFF; cdr3_length: 15; clone_size: few; d_call: TRBD1; j_call: TRBJ2-1; v_call: TRBV7-2
cdr3_nt: TGTGCCAGCAGCCCGCGGGGGTCAGTAAACAATGAGCAGTTCTTC; cdr3_aa: CASSPRGSVNNEQFF; cdr3_length: 15; clone_size: few; d_call: TRBD2; j_call: TRBJ2-1; v_call: TRBV7-2
cdr3_nt: TGTGCCAGCAGTCCCAGGGACAGGGGGCCGTCTGGGGCCAACGTCCTGACTTTC; cdr3_aa: CASSPRDRGPSGANVLTF; cdr3_length: 18; clone_size: NA; d_call: TRBD1; j_call: TRBJ2-6; v_call: TRBV12-3/TRBV12-4
cdr3_nt: TGTGCCAGCAGCCTGGGACTAGCATACGAAGAGACCCAGTACTTC; cdr3_aa: CASSLGLAYEETQYF; cdr3_length: 15; clone_size: many; d_call: TRBD2; j_call: TRBJ2-5; v_call: TRBV11-3
cdr3_nt: TGTGCCAGCAGTTACGCAGGCCCCAATCAGCCCCAGCATTTT; cdr3_aa: CASSYAGPNQPQHF; cdr3_length: 14; clone_size: few; d_call: NA; j_call: TRBJ1-5; v_call: TRBV6-2/TRBV6-3
cdr3_nt: TGTGCCAGCAGCGGCGGGACCCTAGGTGGTGAGCAGTTCTTC; cdr3_aa: CASSGGTLGGEQFF; cdr3_length: 14; clone_size: many; d_call: NA; j_call: TRBJ2-1; v_call: TRBV7-2
cdr3_nt: TGTGCCAGCACTTGGGTTAGAAATTCACCCCTCCACTTT; cdr3_aa: CASTWVRNSPLHF; cdr3_length: 13; clone_size: once; d_call: NA; j_call: TRBJ1-6; v_call: TRBV28
cdr3_nt: TGTGCCAGCAGTGATGACCCTAATTCACCCCTCCACTTT; cdr3_aa: CASSDDPNSPLHF; cdr3_length: 13; clone_size: many; d_call: NA; j_call: TRBJ1-6; v_call: TRBV7-2
cdr3_nt: TGCAGCGCCCGAGGTTGGCAGGCGATAACAGATACGCAGTATTTT; cdr3_aa: CSARGWQAITDTQYF; cdr3_length: 15; clone_size: NA; d_call: NA; j_call: TRBJ2-3; v_call: TRBV29-1
cdr3_nt: TGTGCCAGCAGTTTATCGGGTTTGGGGAATCAGCCCCAGCATTTT; cdr3_aa: CASSLSGLGNQPQHF; cdr3_length: 15; clone_size: NA; d_call: NA; j_call: TRBJ1-5; v_call: TRBV12-3/TRBV12-4
cdr3_nt: TGTGCCAGCAGTTACTCGACGGATTTCACAGATACGCAGTATTTT; cdr3_aa: CASSYSTDFTDTQYF; cdr3_length: 15; clone_size: few; d_call: NA; j_call: TRBJ2-3; v_call: TRBV6-5
cdr3_nt: TGTGCCAGCAGCCCCGGGACAGTGGCCCAAGAGACCCAGTACTTC; cdr3_aa: CASSPGTVAQETQYF; cdr3_length: 15; clone_size: few; d_call: TRBD1; j_call: TRBJ2-5; v_call: TRBV7-7
cdr3_nt: TGTGCCAGCAGTTCCCATGCAGGGACCGGGGAGCTGTTTTTT; cdr3_aa: CASSSHAGTGELFF; cdr3_length: 14; clone_size: NA; d_call: NA; j_call: TRBJ2-2; v_call: TRBV6-5
cdr3_nt: TGTGCCAGCAGCTTAGAACGGGGGCGGGGCTACACCTTC; cdr3_aa: CASSLERGRGYTF; cdr3_length: 13; clone_size: many; d_call: NA; j_call: TRBJ1-2; v_call: TRBV7-2
cdr3_nt: TGTGCCAGCAGGACCAACGTCGCACAGGGGGCCAACTATGGCTACACCTTC; cdr3_aa: CASRTNVAQGANYGYTF; cdr3_length: 17; clone_size: NA; d_call: TRBD1; j_call: TRBJ1-2; v_call: TRBV28
cdr3_nt: TGTGCCATCAGTGAGGGGGGGTCTGGGGCCAACGTCCTGACTTTC; cdr3_aa: CAISEGGSGANVLTF; cdr3_length: 15; clone_size: NA; d_call: NA; j_call: TRBJ2-6; v_call: TRBV10-3
cdr3_nt: TGTGCTAGTGGTTTGGGCGGGATCGGTAACACTGAAGCTTTCTTT; cdr3_aa: CASGLGGIGNTEAFF; cdr3_length: 15; clone_size: NA; d_call: NA; j_call: TRBJ1-1; v_call: TRBV12-5
cdr3_nt: TGCAGTGCTAGAGTAACGGCCACAGATACGCAGTATTTT; cdr3_aa: CSARVTATDTQYF; cdr3_length: 13; clone_size: few; d_call: NA; j_call: TRBJ2-3; v_call: TRBV20-1
cdr3_nt: TGTGCCAGCAGCAGGACTAGCGGTTACACAGATACGCAGTATTTT; cdr3_aa: CASSRTSGYTDTQYF; cdr3_length: 15; clone_size: many; d_call: TRBD2; j_call: TRBJ2-3; v_call: TRBV12-3/TRBV12-4
cdr3_nt: TGTGCCAGCAGTTCGAGTTGGACTAGCGCCTACTTCAATGAGCAGTTCTTC; cdr3_aa: CASSSSWTSAYFNEQFF; cdr3_length: 17; clone_size: NA; d_call: TRBD2; j_call: TRBJ2-1; v_call: TRBV6-1
cdr3_nt: TGTGCCAGCGGGCGTACGCAGTATTTT; cdr3_aa: CASGRTQYF; cdr3_length: 9; clone_size: NA; d_call: NA; j_call: TRBJ2-3; v_call: TRBV7-9
cdr3_nt: TGTGCCAGCAGGCCGGGGAGCTCCTACAATGAGCAGTTCTTC; cdr3_aa: CASRPGSSYNEQFF; cdr3_length: 14; clone_size: many; d_call: NA; j_call: TRBJ2-1; v_call: TRBV7-2
cdr3_nt: TGTGCCAGCAGCTTATACGGAGCGGGACAAGCGATAGCCAAAAACATTCAGTACTTC; cdr3_aa: CASSLYGAGQAIAKNIQYF; cdr3_length: 19; clone_size: many; d_call: NA; j_call: TRBJ2-4; v_call: TRBV7-2
cdr3_nt: TGTGCCAGCAGCTTAGGGACTGCCTCCGAGCAGTACTTC; cdr3_aa: CASSLGTASEQYF; cdr3_length: 13; clone_size: many; d_call: NA; j_call: TRBJ2-7; v_call: TRBV7-2
cdr3_nt: TGTGCCAGCGGACCAGGGCGGTTCAGCTCCTACAATGAGCAGTTCTTC; cdr3_aa: CASGPGRFSSYNEQFF; cdr3_length: 16; clone_size: NA; d_call: NA; j_call: TRBJ2-1; v_call: TRBV27
cdr3_nt: TGTGCCAGCAGTACCTCGCCCCAGGGTTCACTTCAATTC; cdr3_aa: CASSTSPQGSLQF; cdr3_length: 13; clone_size: NA; d_call: NA; j_call: TRBJ2-4; v_call: TRBV6-5
cdr3_nt: TGCAGCGTTGCGACTAGCGGAGAAGAGACCCAGTACTTC; cdr3_aa: CSVATSGEETQYF; cdr3_length: 13; clone_size: NA; d_call: TRBD2; j_call: TRBJ2-5; v_call: TRBV29-1
cdr3_nt: TGCAGCGCAATATACAGGGGGCATTACAATGAGCAGTTCTTC; cdr3_aa: CSAIYRGHYNEQFF; cdr3_length: 14; clone_size: NA; d_call: TRBD1; j_call: TRBJ2-1; v_call: TRBV29-1
cdr3_nt: TGTGCCAGCGGGGGGACAGCGACCTACGAGCAGTACTTC; cdr3_aa: CASGGTATYEQYF; cdr3_length: 13; clone_size: NA; d_call: NA; j_call: TRBJ2-7; v_call: TRBV12-3/TRBV12-4
cdr3_nt: TGCAGTGCTAGAGATCCGTGGACTAGCACAGATACGCAGTATTTT; cdr3_aa: CSARDPWTSTDTQYF; cdr3_length: 15; clone_size: NA; d_call: NA; j_call: TRBJ2-3; v_call: TRBV20-1
cdr3_nt: TGTGCCAGCATCTTGAGCTCGACAGGAGACTATGGCTACACCTTC; cdr3_aa: CASILSSTGDYGYTF; cdr3_length: 15; clone_size: many; d_call: NA; j_call: TRBJ1-2; v_call: TRBV28
cdr3_nt: TGTGCCAGCAGCTTAGGGTTGAGCTCCTACGAGCAGTACTTC; cdr3_aa: CASSLGLSSYEQYF; cdr3_length: 14; clone_size: many; d_call: NA; j_call: TRBJ2-7; v_call: TRBV7-2
cdr3_nt: TGTGCCAGCTGGACTGGGGGGAGAGGGGCCGGGGAGCTGTTTTTT; cdr3_aa: CASWTGGRGAGELFF; cdr3_length: 15; clone_size: many; d_call: NA; j_call: TRBJ2-2; v_call: TRBV12-3/TRBV12-4
cdr3_nt: TGTGCCAGCAGCTTAGGAGCGGCCCCTCACACAGATACGCAGTATTTT; cdr3_aa: CASSLGAAPHTDTQYF; cdr3_length: 16; clone_size: NA; d_call: NA; j_call: TRBJ2-3; v_call: TRBV11-2
cdr3_nt: TGTGCCAGCAGCTTAGCGGGGGAAACAGATACGCAGTATTTT; cdr3_aa: CASSLAGETDTQYF; cdr3_length: 14; clone_size: few; d_call: NA; j_call: TRBJ2-3; v_call: TRBV7-6
cdr3_nt: TGTGCCAGCAGTTCACCCCCGGGACAGGGATATAATTCACCCCTCCACTTT; cdr3_aa: CASSSPPGQGYNSPLHF; cdr3_length: 17; clone_size: NA; d_call: TRBD1; j_call: TRBJ1-6; v_call: TRBV12-3/TRBV12-4
cdr3_nt: TGTGCCAGCAGCCGATCTGAAAGCTCTGGAAACACCATATATTTT; cdr3_aa: CASSRSESSGNTIYF; cdr3_length: 15; clone_size: many; d_call: NA; j_call: TRBJ1-3; v_call: TRBV7-2
cdr3_nt: TGTGCCAGCAGGCGACTAGAGCGGAGGGATAATGAGCAGTTCTTC; cdr3_aa: CASRRLERRDNEQFF; cdr3_length: 15; clone_size: NA; d_call: NA; j_call: TRBJ2-1; v_call: TRBV6-2/TRBV6-3
cdr3_nt: TGTGCCAGCAGTCCCGCGGGGGGAACCCAAGAGACCCAGTACTTC; cdr3_aa: CASSPAGGTQETQYF; cdr3_length: 15; clone_size: NA; d_call: TRBD2; j_call: TRBJ2-5; v_call: TRBV11-3
cdr3_nt: TGTGCCTGGAAGGGCAGCCTGAACACTGAAGCTTTCTTT; cdr3_aa: CAWKGSLNTEAFF; cdr3_length: 13; clone_size: NA; d_call: NA; j_call: TRBJ1-1; v_call: TRBV30
cdr3_nt: TGCGCCAGCAGCCAAGGATCTGAAAAACTGTTTTTT; cdr3_aa: CASSQGSEKLFF; cdr3_length: 12; clone_size: few; d_call: NA; j_call: TRBJ1-4; v_call: TRBV4-3
cdr3_nt: TGCAGTGCTAGAGATACCCCCGGGAGCTCCTACAATGAGCAGTTCTTC; cdr3_aa: CSARDTPGSSYNEQFF; cdr3_length: 16; clone_size: NA; d_call: NA; j_call: TRBJ2-1; v_call: TRBV20-1
cdr3_nt: TGTGCCACCCGACTAGGCGGGAGCACAGATACGCAGTATTTT; cdr3_aa: CATRLGGSTDTQYF; cdr3_length: 14; clone_size: many; d_call: NA; j_call: TRBJ2-3; v_call: TRBV28